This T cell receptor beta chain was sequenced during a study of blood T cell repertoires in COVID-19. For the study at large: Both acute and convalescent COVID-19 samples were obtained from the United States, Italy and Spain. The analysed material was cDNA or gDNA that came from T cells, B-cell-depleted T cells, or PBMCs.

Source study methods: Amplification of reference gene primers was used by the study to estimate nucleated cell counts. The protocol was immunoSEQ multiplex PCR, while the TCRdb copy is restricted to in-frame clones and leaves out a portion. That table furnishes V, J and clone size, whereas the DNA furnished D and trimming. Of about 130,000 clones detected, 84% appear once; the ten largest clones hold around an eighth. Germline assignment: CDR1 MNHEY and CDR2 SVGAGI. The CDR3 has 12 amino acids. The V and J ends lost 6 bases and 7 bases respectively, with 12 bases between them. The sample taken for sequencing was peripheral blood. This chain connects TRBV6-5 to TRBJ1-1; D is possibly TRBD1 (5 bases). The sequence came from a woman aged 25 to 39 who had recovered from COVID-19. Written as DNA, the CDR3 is TGTGCCAGCAGCCAGGGATTTGGTGAAGCTTTCTTT. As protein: CASSQGFGEAFF.